This TCR beta chain appears in the sequencing data of a study of T cells expressing NK-cell markers (dated by TCRdb to 2020 to 2021). For context, the study as a whole: Three sorted T-cell subsets (CD3+CD56+NKG2C+, CD3+CD56+NKG2C- and CD3+CD56-NKG2C+) from roughly eight donors had their TCR beta-chain repertoires profiled. Among the eight sequenced donors, seven were HCMV-seropositive and one was HCMV-seronegative. The study sequenced eight donors, all healthy volunteers chosen at random: three men and five women. Libraries were sequenced as 2 x 150 bp reads on Illumina HiSeq 2000/2500, MiSeq or NextSeq.

A commercial ELISA kit detecting HCMV-specific IgG in serum was used to determine HCMV serostatus. Ficoll density gradient centrifugation was used to isolate peripheral blood mononuclear cells from blood. Comments on this clonotype: Its antigen remains undetermined.

Points the paper makes about the study in general: Those dominant clonotypes were again the most abundant among CD3+CD56-NKG2C+ cells in several donors, at about 28.3-60.1%. In six donors, the dominant CD3+CD56+NKG2C+ clonotypes were found to rank among the top 10 CD8+ clonotypes and to make up roughly 1.0-8% of CD8+ T cells. Whether the expanded NKG2C-expressing T cell clones were specific for HCMV antigens was left unclear.

The CDR3 has 15 amino acids, counting the end cysteine and phenylalanine. DNA for this receptor is not on file. The germline V gene (reference sequence) supplies CDR1 MNHEY and CDR2 SMNVEV. For sequencing, an Illumina HiSeq 2000 was employed. TCR beta cDNA libraries were made by 5'RACE template switching that added a universal primer site and unique molecular identifiers. Synthesis of cDNA was primed from the TCR beta constant segment and was followed by two consecutive PCR amplification steps. The paper's data handling went like this. Reads were demultiplexed and grouped by UMI with MIGEC, and clonotypes were assembled and quantified with MiTCR. Only TCR cDNA sequences supported by at least two reads were kept to exclude erroneous sequences. Downstream repertoire analysis used the tcR package, and clonotypes were matched across fractions by CDR3 nucleotide sequence plus V segment. VDJmatch was used to annotate antigen specificity against VDJdb, with one amino acid substitution allowed in CDR3. TCRdb reprocessed the reads into one record per CDR3 protein sequence, lacking DNA. These V and J calls rely on TCRdb rather than the paper's analysis. The table for this sample records 150,000 or so distinct CDR3 sequences. 37% of the sample lies in the top ten.

The sample consisted of blood T cells: a sorted CD56 or NKG2C T cell subset, CD4+ or CD8+ T cells, or bulk PBMC T cells (not recorded which). This receptor chain uses TRBV27 and TRBJ1-1. The origin of this receptor is a woman between 50 and 59 years old in good health. Donor details come from another sample of the same person, matched by shared clones. The CDR3 loop reads CASSLGVSPSTEAFF.